This T cell receptor (beta chain) is from a study of blood T cell repertoires in COVID-19. At the level of the study: Researchers got acute and convalescent COVID-19 samples from the United States, Italy and Spain. T cells, B-cell-depleted T cells, or PBMCs supplied cDNA or gDNA.

This CDR3 contains 15 residues. Germline-derived CDR1 and CDR2 are SNHLY and FYNNEI. J was trimmed by 3 bases and V by 6 bases; bases with no gene match: 8. Authors' analysis steps: Reference gene primers were amplified, and this amplification served to estimate nucleated cell counts. Only in-frame clones appear in the TCRdb table, and some are missing; sequencing was by immunoSEQ multiplex PCR. That table is the source of V, J and clone size, and D and trimming were worked out from the DNA. The data contain over 50,000 clones, 86% of them seen just once; the ten biggest clones take up 13% to 15%. Sequencing was done on a sample of peripheral blood. V is TRBV2 and J is TRBJ1-5; 7 bases fit TRBD1. This sequence was found in a human donor in a cohort sampled during active COVID-19. CDR3 amino acids: CASSGPGTANQPQHF. CDR3 DNA sequence: TGTGCCAGCAGCGGACCCGGGACAGCCAATCAGCCCCAGCATTTT. The full variable domain, completed using reference TRBV2 and TRBJ1-5, is EPEVTQTPSHQVTQMGQEVILRCVPISNHLYFYWYRQILGQKVEFLVSFYNNEISEKSEIFDDQFSVERPDGSNFTLKIRSTKLEDSAMYFCASSGPGTANQPQHFGDGTRLSIL.